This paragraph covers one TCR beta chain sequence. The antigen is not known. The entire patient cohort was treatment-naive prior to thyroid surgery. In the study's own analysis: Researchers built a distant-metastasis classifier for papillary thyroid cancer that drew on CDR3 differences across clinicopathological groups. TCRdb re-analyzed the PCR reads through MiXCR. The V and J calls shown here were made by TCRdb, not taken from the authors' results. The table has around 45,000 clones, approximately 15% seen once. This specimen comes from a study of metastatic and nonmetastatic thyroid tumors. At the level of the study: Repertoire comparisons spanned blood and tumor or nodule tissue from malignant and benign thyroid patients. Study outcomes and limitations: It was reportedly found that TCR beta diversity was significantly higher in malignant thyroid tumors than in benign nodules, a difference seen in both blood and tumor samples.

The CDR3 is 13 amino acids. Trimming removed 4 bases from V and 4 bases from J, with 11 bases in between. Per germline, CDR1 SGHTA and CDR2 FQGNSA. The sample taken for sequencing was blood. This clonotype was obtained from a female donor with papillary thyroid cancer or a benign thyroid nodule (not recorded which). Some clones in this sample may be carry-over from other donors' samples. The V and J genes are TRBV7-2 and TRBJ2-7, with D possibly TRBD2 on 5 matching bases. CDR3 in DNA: TGTGCCAGCAGCTCCACGAGGGAATACGAGCAGTACTTC. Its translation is CASSSTREYEQYF.